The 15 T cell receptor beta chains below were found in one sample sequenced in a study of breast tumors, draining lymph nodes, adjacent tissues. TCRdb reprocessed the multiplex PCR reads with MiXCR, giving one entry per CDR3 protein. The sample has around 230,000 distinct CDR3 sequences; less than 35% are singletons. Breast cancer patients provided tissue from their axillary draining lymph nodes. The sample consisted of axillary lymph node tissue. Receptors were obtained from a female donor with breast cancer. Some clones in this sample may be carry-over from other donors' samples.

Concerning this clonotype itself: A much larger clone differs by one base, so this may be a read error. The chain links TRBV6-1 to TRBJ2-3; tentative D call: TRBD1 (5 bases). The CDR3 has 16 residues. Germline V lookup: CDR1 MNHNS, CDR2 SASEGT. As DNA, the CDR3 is TGTGCCAGCAGTGAATTACTGGGTGTTAGCACAGGTACGCAGTATTTT. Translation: CASSELLGVSTGTQYF.

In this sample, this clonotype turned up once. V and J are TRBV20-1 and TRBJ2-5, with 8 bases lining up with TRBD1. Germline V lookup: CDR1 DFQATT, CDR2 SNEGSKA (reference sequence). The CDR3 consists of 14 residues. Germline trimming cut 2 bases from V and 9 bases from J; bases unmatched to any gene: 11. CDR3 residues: CSARRQGDRPPQYF. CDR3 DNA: TGCAGTGCTAGACGGCAGGGGGACAGGCCGCCCCAGTACTTC.

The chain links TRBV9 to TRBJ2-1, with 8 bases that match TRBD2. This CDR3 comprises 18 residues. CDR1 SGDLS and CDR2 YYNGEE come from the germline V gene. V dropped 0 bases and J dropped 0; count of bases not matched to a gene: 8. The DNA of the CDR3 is TGTGCCAGCAGCGTAGCTCTGAGCGGGAGCCCCTCCTACAATGAGCAGTTCTTC. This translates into CASSVALSGSPSYNEQFF.

CDR3 nucleotides: TGTGCCAGCAGTGAACAGATGGGAAGGTCCTACAATGAGCAGTTCTTC. Amino acid sequence: CASSEQMGRSYNEQFF. J is TRBJ2-1 and V is TRBV6-1; D ambiguous. The CDR3 covers 16 residues. With 2 bases removed from V and 1 base from J, the gap between germline ends came to 12 bases. Germline-derived CDR1 and CDR2 are MNHNS and SASEGT.

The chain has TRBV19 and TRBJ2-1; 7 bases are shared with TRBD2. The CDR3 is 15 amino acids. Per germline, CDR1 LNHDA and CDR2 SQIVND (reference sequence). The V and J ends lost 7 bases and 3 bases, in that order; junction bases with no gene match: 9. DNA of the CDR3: TGTGCCAGTAAGGAATCTAGCGGTTTCTACAATGAGCAGTTCTTC. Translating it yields CASKESSGFYNEQFF.

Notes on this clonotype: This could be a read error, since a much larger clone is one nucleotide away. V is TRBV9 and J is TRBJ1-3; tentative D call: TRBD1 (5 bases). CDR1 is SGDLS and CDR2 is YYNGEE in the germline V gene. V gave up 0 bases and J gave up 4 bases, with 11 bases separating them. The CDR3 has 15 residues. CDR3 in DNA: TGTGCCAGCAGCGTAGGGAGGGGAGGCGGAAACACCATATATTTT. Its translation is CASSVGRGGGNTIYF.

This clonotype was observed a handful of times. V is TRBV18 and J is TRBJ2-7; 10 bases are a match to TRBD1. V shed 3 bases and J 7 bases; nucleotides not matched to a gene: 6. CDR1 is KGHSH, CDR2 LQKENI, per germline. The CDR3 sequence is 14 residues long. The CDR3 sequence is CASSPGTGEEEQYF. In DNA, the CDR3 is TGTGCCAGCTCACCCGGGACAGGGGAGGAAGAGCAGTACTTC.

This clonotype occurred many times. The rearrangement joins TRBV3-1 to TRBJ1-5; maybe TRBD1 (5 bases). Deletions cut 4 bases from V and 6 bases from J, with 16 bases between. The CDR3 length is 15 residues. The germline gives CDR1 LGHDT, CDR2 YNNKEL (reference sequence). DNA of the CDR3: TGTGCCAGCAGCCTCTCGTGGGGGGAGACTCAGCCCCAGCATTTT. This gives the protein CASSLSWGETQPQHF. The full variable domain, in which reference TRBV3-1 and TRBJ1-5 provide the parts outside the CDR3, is DTAVSQTPKYLVTQMGNDKSIKCEQNLGHDTMYWYKQDSKKFLKIMFSYNNKELIINETVPNRFSPKSPDKAHLNLHINSLELGDSAVYFCASSLSWGETQPQHFGDGTRLSIL.

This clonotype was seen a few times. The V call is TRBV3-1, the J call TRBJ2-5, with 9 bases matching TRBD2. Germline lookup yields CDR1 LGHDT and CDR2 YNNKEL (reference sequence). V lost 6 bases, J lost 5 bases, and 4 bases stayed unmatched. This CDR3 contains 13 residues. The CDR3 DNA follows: TGTGCCAGCAGTGGACTAGCGAGGGAGACCCAGTACTTC. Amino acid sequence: CASSGLARETQYF.

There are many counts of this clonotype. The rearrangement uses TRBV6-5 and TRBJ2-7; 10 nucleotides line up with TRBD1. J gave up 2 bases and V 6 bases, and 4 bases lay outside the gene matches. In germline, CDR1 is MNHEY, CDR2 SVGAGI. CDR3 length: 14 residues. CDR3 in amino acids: CASSATGGPYEQYF. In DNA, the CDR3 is TGTGCCAGCAGCGCGACAGGGGGCCCCTACGAGCAGTACTTC.

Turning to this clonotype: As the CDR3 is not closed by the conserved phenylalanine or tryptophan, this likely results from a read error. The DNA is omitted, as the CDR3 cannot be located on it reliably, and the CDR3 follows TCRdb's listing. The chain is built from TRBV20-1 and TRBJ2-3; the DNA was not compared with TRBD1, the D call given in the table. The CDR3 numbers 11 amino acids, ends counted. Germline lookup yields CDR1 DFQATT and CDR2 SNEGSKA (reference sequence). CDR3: CSARDSPRRTY.

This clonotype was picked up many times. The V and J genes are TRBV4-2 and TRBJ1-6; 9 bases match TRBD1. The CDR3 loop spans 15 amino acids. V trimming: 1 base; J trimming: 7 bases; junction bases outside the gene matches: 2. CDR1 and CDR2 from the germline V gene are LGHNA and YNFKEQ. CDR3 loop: CASSQATGGNSPLHF. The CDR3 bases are TGTGCCAGCAGCCAAGCGACAGGGGGAAATTCACCCCTCCACTTT.

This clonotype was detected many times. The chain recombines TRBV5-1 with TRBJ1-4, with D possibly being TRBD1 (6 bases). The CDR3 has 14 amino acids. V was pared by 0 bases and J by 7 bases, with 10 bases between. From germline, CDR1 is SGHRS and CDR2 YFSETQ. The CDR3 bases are TGCGCCAGCAGCTTGGCACAGGGAATTGAAAAACTGTTTTTT. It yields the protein CASSLAQGIEKLFF.

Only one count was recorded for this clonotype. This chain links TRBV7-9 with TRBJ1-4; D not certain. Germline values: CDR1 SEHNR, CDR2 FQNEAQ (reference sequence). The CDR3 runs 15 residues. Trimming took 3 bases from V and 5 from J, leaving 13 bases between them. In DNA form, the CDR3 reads TGTGCCAGCAGCTTCCGAATCGGGCTGAATGAAAAACTGTTTTTT. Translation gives CASSFRIGLNEKLFF.

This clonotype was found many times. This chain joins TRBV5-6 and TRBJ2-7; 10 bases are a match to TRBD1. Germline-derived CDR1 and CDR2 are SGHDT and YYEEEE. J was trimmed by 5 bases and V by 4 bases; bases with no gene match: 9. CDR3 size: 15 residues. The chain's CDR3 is CASSEWDRGADEQYF. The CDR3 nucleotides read TGTGCCAGCAGCGAATGGGACAGGGGTGCAGACGAGCAGTACTTC.